The T cell receptor beta chain described here comes from a study of technical replicates of blood from several donors. Only in-frame clones appear in the TCRdb table, and some are missing; sequencing was by immunoSEQ multiplex PCR. The data show some 98,000 clones, with more than 90% seen just once and about 0.23% held by the top ten. The TCR was taken from a human donor in good health. What was sequenced was T cells isolated from PBMCs.

In nucleotides, the CDR3 is TGTGCCACCAGCAGAGATATAGGGACTAGCGGGGGGGCCGTAGCAGATACGCAGTATTTT. Amino acid sequence: CATSRDIGTSGGAVADTQYF. The chain joins TRBV15 to TRBJ2-3, with TRBD2 matching 16 bases. V dropped 0 bases and J dropped 4; count of bases not matched to a gene: 10. CDR3 length: 20 amino acids. Germline-derived CDR1 and CDR2 are LNHNV and YYDKDF (reference sequence).